The rows below give T cell receptor beta chains drawn from one sample of a study. TCRdb reprocessed the RT-PCR reads via MiXCR and lists one record per CDR3 protein. The sample includes about 680,000 distinct CDR3 sequences, 12% to 15% of them seen just once. The sequencing sample was made of memory CD4+ T cells from blood. The receptors were sampled from a female donor in good health, serving as a healthy control. Each CDR3 is given with its conserved first and last residue.

v_gene,j_gene,CDR3aa
TRBV7-2,TRBJ2-5,CASSRGDRKETQYF
TRBV20-1,TRBJ2-1,CSAGRDRTYNEQFF
TRBV5-1,TRBJ1-5,CASSFTGQRNQPQHF
TRBV28,TRBJ2-5,CASTQPDREETQYF
TRBV7-9,TRBJ2-1,CASSFRDVTYNEQFF
TRBV27,TRBJ1-2,CASSTQARGGYTF
TRBV28,TRBJ1-2,CASSYPGTANYGYTF
TRBV20-1,TRBJ1-4,CSAEDRGGEKLFF
TRBV19,TRBJ2-1,CASTNLAGAGNEQFF
TRBV14,TRBJ1-1,CASSQDPAALNTEAFF
TRBV4-2,TRBJ2-2,CASSQAPIAGKGGELFF